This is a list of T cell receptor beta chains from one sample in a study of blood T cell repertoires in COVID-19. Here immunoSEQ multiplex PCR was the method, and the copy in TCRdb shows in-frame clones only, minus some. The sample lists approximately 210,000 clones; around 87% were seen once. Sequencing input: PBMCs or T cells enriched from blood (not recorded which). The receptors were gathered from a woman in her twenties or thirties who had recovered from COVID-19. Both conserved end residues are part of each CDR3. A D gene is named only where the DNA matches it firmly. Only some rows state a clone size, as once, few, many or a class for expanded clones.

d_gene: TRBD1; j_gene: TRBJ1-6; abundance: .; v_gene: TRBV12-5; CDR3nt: TGTGCTAGTGGTTTGGTACAGGGGCCGTCGAACCTCCACTTT; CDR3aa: CASGLVQGPSNLHF
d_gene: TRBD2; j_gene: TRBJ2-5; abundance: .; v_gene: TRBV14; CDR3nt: TGTGCCAGCAGCCGACTAGAGGGTGAGCGGGAGGTCGGGGAGACCCAGTACTTC; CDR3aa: CASSRLEGEREVGETQYF
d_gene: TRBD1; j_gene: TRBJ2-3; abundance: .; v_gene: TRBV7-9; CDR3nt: TGTGCCAGCAGCTCTGGGACAGGGAGTAGCACAGATACGCAGTATTTT; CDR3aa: CASSSGTGSSTDTQYF
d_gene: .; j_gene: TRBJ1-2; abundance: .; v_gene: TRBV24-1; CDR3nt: TGTGCCACCAGTGACCAGGACATGAGGAATGGCTACACCTTC; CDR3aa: CATSDQDMRNGYTF
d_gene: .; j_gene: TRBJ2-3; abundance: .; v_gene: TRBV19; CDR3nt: TGTGCCAGTAGTATCAGAGATACGCAGTATTTT; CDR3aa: CASSIRDTQYF
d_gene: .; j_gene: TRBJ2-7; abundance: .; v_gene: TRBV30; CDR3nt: TGTGCCTGGAGTGACCTAGGGGGAGGGGACGAGCAGTACTTC; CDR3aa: CAWSDLGGGDEQYF
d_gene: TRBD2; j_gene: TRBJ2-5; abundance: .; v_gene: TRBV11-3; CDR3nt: TGTGCCAGCAGCCATCACCCTAGCGGGAGAGGGGAGACCCAGTACTTC; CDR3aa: CASSHHPSGRGETQYF
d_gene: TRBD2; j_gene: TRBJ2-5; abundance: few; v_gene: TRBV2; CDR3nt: TGTGCCAGCAGTGGGGGGACTAGCGGGGGCCAGACCCAGTACTTC; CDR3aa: CASSGGTSGGQTQYF
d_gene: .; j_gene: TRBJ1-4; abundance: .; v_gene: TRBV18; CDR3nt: TGTGCCAGCTCACGCCCGTCCGGGAATAATGAAAAACTGTTTTTT; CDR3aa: CASSRPSGNNEKLFF
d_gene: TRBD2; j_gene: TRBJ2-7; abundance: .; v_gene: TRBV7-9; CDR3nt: TGTGCCAGCAGCTCTCCTAGCGGGCCAAGCTCCTACGAGCAGTACTTC; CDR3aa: CASSSPSGPSSYEQYF
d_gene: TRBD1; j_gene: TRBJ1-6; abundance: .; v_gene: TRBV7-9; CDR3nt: TGTGCCAGCAGCTTAGCGGGACAGGGGCTGGGCTCCTATAATTCACCCCTCCACTTT; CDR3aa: CASSLAGQGLGSYNSPLHF
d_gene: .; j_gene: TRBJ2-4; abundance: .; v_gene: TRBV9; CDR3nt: TGTGCCAGCAGCGCCGGACGACAGGTAGCCAAAAACATTCAGTACTTC; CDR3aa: CASSAGRQVAKNIQYF
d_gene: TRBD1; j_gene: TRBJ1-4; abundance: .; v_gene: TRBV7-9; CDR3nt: TGTGCCAGCAGCCCGGGCCCACAGGGGGCGGTGGCTAATGAAAAACTGTTTTTT; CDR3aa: CASSPGPQGAVANEKLFF
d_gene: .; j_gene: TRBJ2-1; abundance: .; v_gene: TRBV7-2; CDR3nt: TGTGCCAGCAGCGCCGGGGGTTCTTTTTCGGTTGAGCAGTTCTTC; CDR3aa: CASSAGGSFSVEQFF
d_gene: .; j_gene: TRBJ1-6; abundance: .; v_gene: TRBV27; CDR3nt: TGTGCCAGCAAGAGCTCCTATAATTCACCCCTCCACTTT; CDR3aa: CASKSSYNSPLHF
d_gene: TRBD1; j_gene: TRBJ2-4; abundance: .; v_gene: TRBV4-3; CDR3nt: TGCGCCAGCAGCCAAGGGACAGGAGCCAAAAACATTCAGTACTTC; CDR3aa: CASSQGTGAKNIQYF
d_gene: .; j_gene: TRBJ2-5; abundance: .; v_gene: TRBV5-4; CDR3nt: TGTGCCAGCAGCTTTAGCGAGCAAGAGACCCAGTACTTC; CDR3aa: CASSFSEQETQYF
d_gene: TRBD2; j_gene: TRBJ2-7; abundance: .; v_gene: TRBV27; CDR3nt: TGTGCCAGCAGTATACGGTATCATGCGGGGAGGGCCAACATCCACGAGCAGTACTTC; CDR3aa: CASSIRYHAGRANIHEQYF
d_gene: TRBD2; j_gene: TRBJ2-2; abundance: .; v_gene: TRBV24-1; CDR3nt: TGTGCCACCAGTGATTCATCTGCGGGAGCGGTCACCGGGGAGCTGTTTTTT; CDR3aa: CATSDSSAGAVTGELFF
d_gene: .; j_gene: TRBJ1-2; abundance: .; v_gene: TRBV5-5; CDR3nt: TGTGCCAGCAGCTGGGGGCTCCCATCAATCTATGGCTACACCTTC; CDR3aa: CASSWGLPSIYGYTF
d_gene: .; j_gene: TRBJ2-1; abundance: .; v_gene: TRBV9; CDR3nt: TGTGCCAGCAGCGTAGCCGGTTACAATGAGCAGTTCTTC; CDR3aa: CASSVAGYNEQFF
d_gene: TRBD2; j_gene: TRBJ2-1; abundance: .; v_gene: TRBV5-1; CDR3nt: TGCGCCAGCAGCTTGAAACTAGCGGGGGGGCCGCAAGGGAATGAGCAGTTCTTC; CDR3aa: CASSLKLAGGPQGNEQFF
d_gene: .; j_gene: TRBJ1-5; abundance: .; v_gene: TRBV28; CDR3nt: TGTGCCAGCAATTACAGTGGTCGCAATCAGCCCCAGCATTTT; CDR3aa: CASNYSGRNQPQHF
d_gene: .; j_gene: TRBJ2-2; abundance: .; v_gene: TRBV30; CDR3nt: TGTGCCTGGAGTCCTATCACCGGGGAGCTGTTTTTT; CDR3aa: CAWSPITGELFF
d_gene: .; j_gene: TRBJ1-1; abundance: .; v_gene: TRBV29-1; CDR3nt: TGCAGCGTTGAAGAGGGAGTGAACACTGAAGCTTTCTTT; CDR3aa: CSVEEGVNTEAFF
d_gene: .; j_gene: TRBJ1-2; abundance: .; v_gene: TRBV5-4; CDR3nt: TGTGCCAGCAGCTTGGCGTACGGTCGAAACACCTTC; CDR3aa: CASSLAYGRNTF
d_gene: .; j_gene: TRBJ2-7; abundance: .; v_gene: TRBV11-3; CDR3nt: TGTGCCAGCAGCACAATCTACGAGCAGTACTTC; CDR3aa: CASSTIYEQYF
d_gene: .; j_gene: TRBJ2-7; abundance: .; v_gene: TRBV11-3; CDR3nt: TGTGCCAGCAGTCCCGGGGGGCGGGCGAGCTCCTACGAGCAGTACTTC; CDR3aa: CASSPGGRASSYEQYF
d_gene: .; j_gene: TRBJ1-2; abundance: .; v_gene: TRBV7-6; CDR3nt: TGTGCCAGCAGCCCTAAGCGCGGGGGGGCCTCACATGGCTACACCTTC; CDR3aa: CASSPKRGGASHGYTF
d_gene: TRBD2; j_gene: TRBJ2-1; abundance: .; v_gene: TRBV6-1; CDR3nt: TGTGCCAGCAGTGAACACAGCGGGAGCTCCTACAATGAGCAGTTCTTC; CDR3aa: CASSEHSGSSYNEQFF
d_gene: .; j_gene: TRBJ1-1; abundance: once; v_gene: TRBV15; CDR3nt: TGTGCCACCAGCGAAGGACAGAGGGGCACTGAAGCTTTCTTT; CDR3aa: CATSEGQRGTEAFF
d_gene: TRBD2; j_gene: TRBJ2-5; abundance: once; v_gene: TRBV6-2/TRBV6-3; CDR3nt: TGTGCCAGCAGCTGGGGGGCTAGCGGGTACCAAGAGACCCAGTACTTC; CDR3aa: CASSWGASGYQETQYF
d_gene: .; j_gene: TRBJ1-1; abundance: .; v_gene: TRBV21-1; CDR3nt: TGTGCCAGCAGCATTGGACAGGTTATCCTGAACACTGAAGCTTTCTTT; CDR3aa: CASSIGQVILNTEAFF
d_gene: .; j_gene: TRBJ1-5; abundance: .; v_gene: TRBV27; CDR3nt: TGTGCCAGCCCTCTCTACCGGGTCCCCACTCATCAGCCCCAGCATTTT; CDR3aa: CASPLYRVPTHQPQHF
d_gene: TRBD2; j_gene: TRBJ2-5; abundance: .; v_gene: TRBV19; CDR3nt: TGTGCCAGTAGTAGAGGACTAGCGGTTACCGGGACCCAGTACTTC; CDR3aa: CASSRGLAVTGTQYF
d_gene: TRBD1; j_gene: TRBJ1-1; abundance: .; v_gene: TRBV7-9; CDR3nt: TGTGCCAGCAGCGAAGAGATACAGGGGGGCACTGAAGCTTTCTTT; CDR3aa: CASSEEIQGGTEAFF
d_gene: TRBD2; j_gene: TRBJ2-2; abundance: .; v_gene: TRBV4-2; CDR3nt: TGTGCCAGCAGCGGGGGGGATGACACCGGGGAGCTGTTTTTT; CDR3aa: CASSGGDDTGELFF
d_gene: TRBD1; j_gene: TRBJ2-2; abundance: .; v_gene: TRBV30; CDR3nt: TGTGCCTGGAAGCCAGGGGGACACACCGGGGAGCTGTTTTTT; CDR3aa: CAWKPGGHTGELFF
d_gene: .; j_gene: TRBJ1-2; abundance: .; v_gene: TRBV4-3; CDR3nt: TGCGCCAGCAGCCCCCTGGCAGGGGACTATGGCTACACCTTC; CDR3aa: CASSPLAGDYGYTF
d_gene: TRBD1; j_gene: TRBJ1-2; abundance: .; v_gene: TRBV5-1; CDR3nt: TGCGCCAGCAGCGTGGGACAGGGGAGGAATGGCTACACCTTC; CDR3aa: CASSVGQGRNGYTF
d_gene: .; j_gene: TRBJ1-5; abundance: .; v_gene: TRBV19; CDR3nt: TGTGCCAGTAGTCCCCGGGGGAGCAATCAGCCCCAGCATTTT; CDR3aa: CASSPRGSNQPQHF
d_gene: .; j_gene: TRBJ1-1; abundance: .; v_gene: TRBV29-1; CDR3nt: TGCAGCGTTGAAGGGGCCAAGGCGAACACTGAAGCTTTCTTT; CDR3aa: CSVEGAKANTEAFF
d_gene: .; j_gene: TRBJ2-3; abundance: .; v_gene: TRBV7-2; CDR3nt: TGTGCCAGCACCACCCCGACTAGCACAGATACGCAGTATTTT; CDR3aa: CASTTPTSTDTQYF
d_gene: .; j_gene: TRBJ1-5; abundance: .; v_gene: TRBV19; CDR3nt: TGTGCCAGTAGTATAGAACGCCCCGGGTTGGGTCAGCCCCAGCATTTT; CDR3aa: CASSIERPGLGQPQHF
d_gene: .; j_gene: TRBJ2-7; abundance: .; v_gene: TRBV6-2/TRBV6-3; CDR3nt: TGTGCCAGCACCCCTTGGCGGGGACAGAGCTACGAGCAGTACTTC; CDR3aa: CASTPWRGQSYEQYF
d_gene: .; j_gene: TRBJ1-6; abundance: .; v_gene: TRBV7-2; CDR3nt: TGTGCCAGCAGCTTGGGGGGGACAATAAAAGATTCACCCCTCCACTTT; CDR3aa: CASSLGGTIKDSPLHF
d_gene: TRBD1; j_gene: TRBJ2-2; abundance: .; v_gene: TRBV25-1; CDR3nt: TGTGCCAGCAGTGAAGGGACAGGGAACACCGGGGAGCTGTTTTTT; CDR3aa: CASSEGTGNTGELFF